What follows are 17 T cell receptor beta chains derived from one specimen sequenced in a study of T cells in localized non-small cell lung cancer. Profiling relied on immunoSEQ multiplex PCR, and the TCRdb table lists in-frame clones only, not all of them. The table records approximately 33,000 clones, roughly nine tenths of them present only once. This material consisted of peripheral blood, taken before any cancer treatment. These receptors were collected from a female donor over 55 with stage I lung adenocarcinoma.

The J gene is TRBJ1-1, the V gene TRBV6-6, with a possible D match to TRBD1 (5 bases). The CDR3 totals 15 residues. V lost 6 bases and J lost 0, with 14 bases in between. Germline CDR1 is MNHNY and CDR2 is SVGAGI (reference sequence). CDR3 sequence (DNA): TGTGCCAGCAGCTGGCAGGGAAACTTGAACACTGAAGCTTTCTTT. Its protein is CASSWQGNLNTEAFF.

CDR3 nucleotide sequence: TGCAGCGCCCAAAGGCAGAGAAGCACAGATACGCAGTATTTT. Its protein product is CSAQRQRSTDTQYF. The J gene is TRBJ2-3, the V gene TRBV29-1; D unclear. V lost 7 bases and J lost 0, with 14 bases in between. The CDR3 spans 14 residues. Germline V gene lookup returns CDR1 SQVTM and CDR2 ANQGSEA.

This clone was detected once. The chain joins TRBV25-1 to TRBJ1-5; D ambiguous. V was pared by 6 bases and J by 11 bases, with 20 bases between. This CDR3 contains 14 residues. Germline loops: CDR1 MGHDK, CDR2 SYGVNS. Written as DNA, the CDR3 is TGTGCCAGCAGGTCGTCCGGACGGCATCAAGCCCAGCATTTT. Its protein is CASRSSGRHQAQHF.

The chain is built from TRBV27 and TRBJ2-4; 12 bases map to TRBD2. Trimming at V came to 2 bases and at J to 0 bases, leaving 5 bases not matched to a gene. The CDR3 has 18 amino acids. Germline CDR1 MNHEY, CDR2 SMNVEV (reference sequence). CDR3: CASSLLAGGTIAKNIQYF. CDR3 coding DNA: TGTGCCAGCAGTTTACTAGCGGGGGGGACCATAGCCAAAAACATTCAGTACTTC.

This clone was seen once. This chain uses TRBV7-6 with TRBJ2-7; D is undetermined. The V gene lost 5 bases and the J gene lost 2 bases, with 10 bases spanning the gap. CDR1 is SGHVS, CDR2 FNYEAQ, per germline. This CDR3 contains 13 residues. The CDR3: CASSPRPPYEQYF. DNA of the CDR3: TGTGCCAGCAGCCCCCGCCCCCCCTACGAGCAGTACTTC. The full variable domain, with the rest looked up from reference TRBV7-6 and TRBJ2-7, is GAGVSQSPRYKVTKRGQDVALRCDPISGHVSLYWYRQALGQGPEFLTYFNYEAQQDKSGLPNDRFSAERPEGSISTLTIQRTEQRDSAMYRCASSPRPPYEQYFGPGTRLTVT.

The chain uses TRBV19 and TRBJ2-1; the D gene is possibly TRBD1 (6 bases). CDR3 size: 16 residues. Germline V gene sequence: CDR1 LNHDA, CDR2 SQIVND (reference sequence). Trimming stripped 0 bases from V and 4 bases from J, with 13 bases between. The CDR3 region is CASSIERQDRYNEQFF. In DNA, the CDR3 is TGTGCCAGTAGTATAGAGCGACAGGATAGGTACAATGAGCAGTTCTTC.

J is TRBJ1-2 and V is TRBV6-5, with a possible D match to TRBD1 (5 bases). Per germline, CDR1 MNHEY and CDR2 SVGAGI. Trimming removed 0 bases at V and 5 bases at J, with 10 bases between. CDR3 length equals 14 residues. The CDR3 loop is CASSYSRGGYGYTF. Here the CDR3 DNA reads TGTGCCAGCAGTTACTCGCGGGGGGGGTATGGCTACACCTTC.

The chain carries TRBV18 and TRBJ2-3, with 8 nucleotides matching TRBD1. The CDR3 contains 13 residues. Losses at the gene ends were 6 bases for V and 4 bases for J; bases not matched to a gene: 3. Per the germline V gene, CDR1 is KGHSH and CDR2 is LQKENI. This chain's CDR3 is CASSDRGADTQYF. The CDR3 DNA sequence: TGTGCCAGCTCCGACAGGGGCGCAGATACGCAGTATTTT.

The table lists this clone with a few counts. The CDR3 protein is CASSIDPGTNEKLFF. CDR3 DNA sequence: TGTGCCAGTAGTATCGACCCCGGAACTAATGAAAAACTGTTTTTT. This rearrangement joins TRBV19 to TRBJ1-4; D gene uncertain. V was clipped by 3 bases and J by 1 base, with 9 bases between them. The germline gives CDR1 LNHDA, CDR2 SQIVND (reference sequence). The CDR3 extends over 15 amino acids.

The chain couples TRBV11-2 to TRBJ2-7, with TRBD2 as a possible D gene (7 bases). V lost 3 bases to trimming and J lost 2 bases, with 11 bases between them. CDR1 is SGHAT, CDR2 FQNNGV, per germline. This CDR3 region has 14 residues. Written as DNA, the CDR3 is TGTGCCAGCAGCTTGGGGCGGGGGCCCTACGAGCAGTACGTC. Amino acid sequence: CASSLGRGPYEQYV.

This clone was observed once. The V call is TRBV10-1, the J call TRBJ1-2, with unresolved D. The CDR3 sequence is 18 residues long. Germline V lookup: CDR1 WNHNN, CDR2 SYGVQD (reference sequence). Trimming stripped 2 bases from V and 4 bases from J, with 23 bases between. The CDR3 is CASSEPTSSGQSGYGYTF. The CDR3 DNA sequence: TGCGCCAGCAGTGAGCCTACCTCCAGTGGGCAGAGTGGCTATGGCTACACCTTC.

The chain carries TRBV28 and TRBJ1-1; 7 bases fit TRBD1. Germline assignment: CDR1 MDHEN and CDR2 SYDVKM. With V trimmed by 5 bases and J by 10 bases, 10 bases remained unmatched. CDR3 size: 13 residues. The CDR3 DNA sequence: TGTGCCAGCAGTCCCCGACAGGGCCCGAGAGCTTTCTTT. Its translation is CASSPRQGPRAFF.

The V gene is TRBV19, the J gene TRBJ1-2; possibly TRBD1 for D (6 bases). V was trimmed by 4 bases and J by 0 bases, leaving 15 bases between them. The CDR3 is made up of 16 amino acids. The germline V gene encodes CDR1 LNHDA and CDR2 SQIVND (reference sequence). CDR3 nucleotides: TGTGCCAGTAGTACGACAGGCTCGTTGGCTAACTATGGCTACACCTTC. This sequence encodes CASSTTGSLANYGYTF.

This clone was seen a few times. V usage is TRBV6-6 and J usage is TRBJ2-1; 7 bases line up with TRBD1. The CDR3 runs 15 residues. J was trimmed by 5 bases and V by 5 bases; bases with no gene match: 9. CDR1 is MNHNY, CDR2 SVGAGI, per germline (reference sequence). This chain's CDR3 is CASSDTGTDNNEQFF. CDR3 nucleotide sequence: TGTGCCAGCAGTGACACCGGGACAGACAACAATGAGCAGTTCTTC.

V is TRBV2 and J is TRBJ2-1; perhaps D is TRBD1 or TRBD2 (5 bases each). The CDR3 totals 16 residues. CDR1 is SNHLY and CDR2 is FYNNEI in the germline V gene. V was cut by 6 bases and J by 2 bases, with 17 bases left in between. In DNA, the CDR3 is TGTGCCAGCAGGCAGACCGGGACGCGGACCTACAATGAGCAGTTCTTC. Amino acids: CASRQTGTRTYNEQFF. Together with reference TRBV2 and TRBJ2-1, the CDR3 gives the full variable domain: EPEVTQTPSHQVTQMGQEVILRCVPISNHLYFYWYRQILGQKVEFLVSFYNNEISEKSEIFDDQFSVERPDGSNFTLKIRSTKLEDSAMYFCASRQTGTRTYNEQFFGPGTRLTVL.

DNA for the CDR3: TGTGCCACCAGCAGAGATGCTTTAGCGGGGGGGAAAGGCCAGTACTTC. It translates to CATSRDALAGGKGQYF. This chain links TRBV15 with TRBJ2-5, with 11 nucleotides matching TRBD2. CDR1 is LNHNV, CDR2 YYDKDF, per germline (reference sequence). CDR3 length: 16 residues. Trimming at V came to 0 bases and at J to 10 bases, leaving 10 bases not matched to a gene.

This clone was observed a single time. This chain joins TRBV11-2 and TRBJ1-3, with 8 positions matching TRBD1. The V and J ends lost 3 bases and 3 bases, in that order; junction bases with no gene match: 7. Per the germline V gene, CDR1 is SGHAT and CDR2 is FQNNGV. The CDR3 runs to 16 residues. The CDR3 DNA reads TGTGCCAGCAGCTTCCTAGGACAGGGTGTTGGAAACACCATATATTTT. It specifies CASSFLGQGVGNTIYF.